The clone carrying this T cell receptor beta chain was seen a handful of times. Donors with ophthalmopathy: moderate-to-severe activity, CAS ≥3, NOSPECS ≥4, duration under 3 months. The sample is drawn from a study of Graves' ophthalmopathy and Graves' hyperthyroidism. The study amplified TCR beta CDR3 regions using RNA transcripts. Amplification began with first-round RT-PCR using HTBI primers, then second-round multiplex PCR was performed. MiXCR was run by TCRdb on the multiplex PCR reads, yielding one entry per CDR3 protein. The table lists 660,000 or so distinct CDR3 sequences, about 40% of them singletons. Sequencing was done on a sample of peripheral blood. The sequence came from an adult man with Graves' ophthalmopathy.

In DNA form, the CDR3 reads TGTGCCAGTAAGGGGGCGTTTCCAGAAAAACTGTTTTTT. Translated: CASKGAFPEKLFF. This chain joins TRBV19 and TRBJ1-4; 7 nucleotides line up with TRBD1. Trimming removed 7 bases from V and 8 bases from J; junction bases left unmatched: 7. The germline V gene encodes CDR1 LNHDA and CDR2 SQIVND (reference sequence). The CDR3 spans 13 residues.